This TCR beta chain is from a study of T-cell memory formation after mild COVID-19. Sample barcodes and UMIs were carried by the TCR alpha and TCR beta cDNA libraries that 5'RACE generated with constant-segment primers. TCRdb called the 5' RACE reads again in MiXCR, with one record for every CDR3 protein. The data hold 90,000 to 120,000 distinct CDR3 sequences, with roughly a sixth observed a single time. This clonotype occurred many times. Its matching antigen is unknown. The CDR3 length is 15 residues. Trimming shortened V by 1 base and J by 6 bases, and 12 bases separated the two germline ends. CDR1 is LGHNA, CDR2 YSLEER, per germline. Regarding the study as a whole: Day 37-peaking second-wave clones had unconfirmed SARS-CoV-2 specificity.

This sequence joins TRBV4-3 and TRBJ2-2; D may be TRBD2 (7 bases). The clonotype comes from a man aged 18 to 30 who had mild COVID-19 (a few samples of this study predate the infection). Cell type and time point are not known. The sequencing input was PBMCs or a T cell subset sorted from them (not recorded which). The chain's CDR3 is CASSQVGGGPGELFF. In nucleotides, the CDR3 is TGCGCCAGCAGCCAAGTAGGGGGGGGGCCCGGGGAGCTGTTTTTT.